This T cell receptor beta chain emerged from a study of a mutant IDH1 vaccine in newly diagnosed glioma. Study overall: Among treated patients, 62.5% were male and 37.5% female, and mean age was about 39 years. Beforehand, treatment had been radiotherapy, temozolomide, or both; the majority received both.

Time point: week 35, safety follow-up. Every vaccine dose comprised 300 ug of mutant IDH1 20-mer peptide plus topical imiquimod. Across weeks 1, 3, 5, 7, 11, 15, 19 and 23, patients received a vaccination each time, eight in all. Study conclusions and caveats: In roughly 93% of patients, immune responses induced by the vaccine occurred.

V was pared by 0 bases and J by 1 base, with 2 bases of the junction left unmatched. This CDR3 has 16 amino acids. CDR1 LNHDA and CDR2 SQIVND come from the germline V gene (reference sequence). About this clone: Its antigen is not identified.

The assay was immunoSEQ multiplex PCR, and TCRdb's table has in-frame clones only and misses some. The data hold 30,000 to 40,000 clones, with around three quarters observed a single time. This TCR came from a man aged 35-49 years with glioma. Some clones in this sample may be carry-over from other donors' samples. The rearrangement joins TRBV19 to TRBJ1-1, with 10 bases identical to TRBD1. The material was PBMCs, obtained from a glioma patient whose treatment included an IDH1 peptide vaccine. Written as DNA, the CDR3 is TGTGCCAGTAGTATAGATCGGGACAGGGGGAACACTGAAGCTTTCTTT. It codes for CASSIDRDRGNTEAFF.